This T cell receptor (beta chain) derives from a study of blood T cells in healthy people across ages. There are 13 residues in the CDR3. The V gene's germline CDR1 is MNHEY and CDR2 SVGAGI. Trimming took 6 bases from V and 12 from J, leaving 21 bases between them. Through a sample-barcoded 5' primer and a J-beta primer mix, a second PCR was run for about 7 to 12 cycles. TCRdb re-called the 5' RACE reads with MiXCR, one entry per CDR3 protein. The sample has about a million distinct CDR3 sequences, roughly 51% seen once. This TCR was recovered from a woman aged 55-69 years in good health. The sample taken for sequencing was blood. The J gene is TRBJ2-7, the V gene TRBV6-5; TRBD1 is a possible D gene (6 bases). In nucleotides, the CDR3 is TGTGCCAGCAGCTCCTCCCTACAGGGCCGGGGGTACTTC. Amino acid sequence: CASSSSLQGRGYF.